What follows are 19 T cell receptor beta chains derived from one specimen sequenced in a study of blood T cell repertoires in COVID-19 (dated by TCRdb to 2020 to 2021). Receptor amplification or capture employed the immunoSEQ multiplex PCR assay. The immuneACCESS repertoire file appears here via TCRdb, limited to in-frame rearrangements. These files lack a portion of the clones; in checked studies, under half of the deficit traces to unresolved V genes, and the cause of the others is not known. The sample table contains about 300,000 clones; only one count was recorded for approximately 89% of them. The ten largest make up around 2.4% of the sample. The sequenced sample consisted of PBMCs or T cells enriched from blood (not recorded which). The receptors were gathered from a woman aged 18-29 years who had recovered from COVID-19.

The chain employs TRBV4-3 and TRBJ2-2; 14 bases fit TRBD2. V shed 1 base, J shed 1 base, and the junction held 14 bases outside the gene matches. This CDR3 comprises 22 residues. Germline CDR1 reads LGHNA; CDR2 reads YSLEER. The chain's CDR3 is CASSQVQGGLAGGMWNTGELFF. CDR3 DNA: TGCGCCAGCAGCCAAGTACAAGGAGGACTAGCGGGGGGCATGTGGAACACCGGGGAGCTGTTTTTT.

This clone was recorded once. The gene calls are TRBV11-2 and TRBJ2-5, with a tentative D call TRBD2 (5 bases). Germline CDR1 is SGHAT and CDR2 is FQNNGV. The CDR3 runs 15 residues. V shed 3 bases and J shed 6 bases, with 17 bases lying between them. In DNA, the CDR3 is TGTGCCAGCAGCTTTCGAGCTAGCCCTCAACAGACCCAGTACTTC. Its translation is CASSFRASPQQTQYF. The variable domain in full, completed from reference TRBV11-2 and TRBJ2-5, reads EAGVAQSPRYKIIEKRQSVAFWCNPISGHATLYWYQQILGQGPKLLIQFQNNGVVDDSQLPKDRFSAERLKGVDSTLKIQPAKLEDSAVYLCASSFRASPQQTQYFGPGTRLLVL.

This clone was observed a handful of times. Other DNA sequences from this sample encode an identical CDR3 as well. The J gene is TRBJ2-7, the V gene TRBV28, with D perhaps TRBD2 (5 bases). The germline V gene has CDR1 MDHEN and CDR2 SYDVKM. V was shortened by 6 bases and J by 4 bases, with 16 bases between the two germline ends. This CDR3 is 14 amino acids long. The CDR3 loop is CASRPAGLLYEQYF. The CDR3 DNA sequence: TGTGCCAGCAGGCCCGCGGGTCTCCTTTACGAGCAGTACTTC.

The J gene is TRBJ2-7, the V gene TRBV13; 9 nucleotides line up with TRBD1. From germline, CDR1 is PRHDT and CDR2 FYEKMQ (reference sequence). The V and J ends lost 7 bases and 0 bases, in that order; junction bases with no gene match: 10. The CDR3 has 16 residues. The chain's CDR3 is CASTSRDRDSSYEQYF. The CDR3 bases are TGTGCCAGCACCTCCCGGGACAGGGATAGCTCCTACGAGCAGTACTTC.

The CDR3 sequence is CASSQPGSYEQYF. For the CDR3, the DNA is TGTGCCAGCAGCCAACCGGGATCCTACGAGCAGTACTTC. The chain links TRBV14 to TRBJ2-7; TRBD2 is a possible D gene (5 bases). CDR1 and CDR2 from the germline V gene are SGHDN and FVKESK. The CDR3 length is 13 residues. Deletions cut 2 bases from V and 1 base from J, with 6 bases between. Together with reference TRBV14 and TRBJ2-7, the CDR3 gives the full variable domain: EAGVTQFPSHSVIEKGQTVTLRCDPISGHDNLYWYRRVMGKEIKFLLHFVKESKQDESGMPNNRFLAERTGGTYSTLKVQPAELEDSGVYFCASSQPGSYEQYFGPGTRLTVT.

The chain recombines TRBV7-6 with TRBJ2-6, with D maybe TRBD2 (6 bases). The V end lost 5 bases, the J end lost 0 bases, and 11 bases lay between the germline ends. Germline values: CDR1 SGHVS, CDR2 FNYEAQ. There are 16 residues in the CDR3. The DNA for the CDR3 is TGTGCCAGCAGCCGTGCGGGACCCTCTGGGGCCAACGTCCTGACTTTC. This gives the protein CASSRAGPSGANVLTF.

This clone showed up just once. The CDR3 DNA reads as TGCAGCGTTGAAATCACACCGAAAGCTTTCTTT. This gives the protein CSVEITPKAFF. The genes are TRBV29-1 and TRBJ1-1; D call uncertain. CDR1 SQVTM and CDR2 ANQGSEA come from the germline V gene. This CDR3 spans 11 amino acids. V lost 2 bases to trimming and J lost 9 bases, with 10 bases between them.

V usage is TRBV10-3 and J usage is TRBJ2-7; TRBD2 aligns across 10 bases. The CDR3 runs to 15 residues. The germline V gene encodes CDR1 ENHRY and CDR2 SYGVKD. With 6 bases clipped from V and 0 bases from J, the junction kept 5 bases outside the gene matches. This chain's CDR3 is CAISDLAGASYEQYF. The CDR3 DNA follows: TGTGCCATCAGCGATCTAGCGGGAGCCTCCTACGAGCAGTACTTC.

DNA for the CDR3: TGTGCCAGCAGTCGGACTTACACAGATACGCAGTATTTT. This translates into CASSRTYTDTQYF. This chain links TRBV3-1 (or the pseudogene TRBV3-2) with TRBJ2-3; perhaps TRBD2 as D (5 bases). CDR1 and CDR2 from the germline V gene are LGHDT and YNNKEL (reference sequence). This CDR3 has 13 amino acids. V lost 6 bases, J lost 2 bases, and 9 bases lay in between.

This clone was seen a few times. CDR3 sequence: CSVEGQSNTGELFF. The CDR3 nucleotides are TGCAGCGTCGAGGGTCAGTCGAACACCGGGGAGCTGTTTTTT. The rearrangement links TRBV29-1 to TRBJ2-2; maybe TRBD2 (5 bases). The CDR3 totals 14 residues. Germline V CDR1 and CDR2: SQVTM, ANQGSEA. V shed 6 bases and J shed 0 bases, with 11 bases lying between them.

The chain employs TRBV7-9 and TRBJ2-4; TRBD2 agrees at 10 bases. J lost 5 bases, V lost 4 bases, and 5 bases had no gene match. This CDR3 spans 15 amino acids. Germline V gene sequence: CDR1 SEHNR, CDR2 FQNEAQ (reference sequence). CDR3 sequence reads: CASSSNLAGENIQYF. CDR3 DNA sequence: TGTGCCAGCAGCTCGAACCTAGCGGGGGAAAACATTCAGTACTTC.

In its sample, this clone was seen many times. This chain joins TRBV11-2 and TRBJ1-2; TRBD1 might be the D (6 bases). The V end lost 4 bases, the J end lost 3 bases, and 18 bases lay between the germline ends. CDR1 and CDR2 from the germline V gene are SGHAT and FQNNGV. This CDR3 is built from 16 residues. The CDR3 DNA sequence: TGTGCCAGCAGCTCCCAACCAGGGGTTTTGGACTATGGCTACACCTTC. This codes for CASSSQPGVLDYGYTF.

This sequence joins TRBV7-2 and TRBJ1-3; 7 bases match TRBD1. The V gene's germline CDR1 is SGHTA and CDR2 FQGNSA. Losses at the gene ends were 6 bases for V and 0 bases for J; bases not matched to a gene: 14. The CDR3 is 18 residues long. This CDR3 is CASSLRFGDSNSGNTIYF. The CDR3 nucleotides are TGTGCCAGCAGTCTTAGGTTTGGGGACAGCAACTCTGGAAACACCATATATTTT.

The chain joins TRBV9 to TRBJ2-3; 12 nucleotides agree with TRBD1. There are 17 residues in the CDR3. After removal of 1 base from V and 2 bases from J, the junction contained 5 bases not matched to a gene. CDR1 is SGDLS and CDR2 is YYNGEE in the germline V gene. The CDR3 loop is CASSVRGQGASTDTQYF. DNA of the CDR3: TGTGCCAGCAGCGTACGGGGACAGGGGGCATCCACAGATACGCAGTATTTT.

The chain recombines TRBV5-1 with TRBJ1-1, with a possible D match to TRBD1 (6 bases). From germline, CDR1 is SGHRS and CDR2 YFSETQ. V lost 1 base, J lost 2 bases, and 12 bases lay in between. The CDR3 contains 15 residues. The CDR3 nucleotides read TGCGCCAGCAGCTTGACAACAGGGTTAAACACTGAAGCTTTCTTT. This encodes CASSLTTGLNTEAFF.

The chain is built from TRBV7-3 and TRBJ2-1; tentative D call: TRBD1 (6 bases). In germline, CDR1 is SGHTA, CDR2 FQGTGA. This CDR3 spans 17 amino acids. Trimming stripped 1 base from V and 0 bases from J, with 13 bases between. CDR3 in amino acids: CASSLIPGQSSYNEQFF. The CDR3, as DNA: TGTGCCAGCAGCTTAATCCCTGGACAGAGCTCCTACAATGAGCAGTTCTTC. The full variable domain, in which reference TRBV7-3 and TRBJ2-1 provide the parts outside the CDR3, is GAGVSQTPSNKVTEKGKYVELRCDPISGHTALYWYRQSLGQGPEFLIYFQGTGAADDSGLPNDRFFAVRPEGSVSTLKIQRTERGDSAVYLCASSLIPGQSSYNEQFFGPGTRLTVL.

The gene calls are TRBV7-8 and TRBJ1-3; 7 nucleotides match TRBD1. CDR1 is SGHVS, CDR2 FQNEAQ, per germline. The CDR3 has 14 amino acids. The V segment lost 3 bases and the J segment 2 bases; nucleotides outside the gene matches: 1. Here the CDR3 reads CASSFQGAGNTIYF. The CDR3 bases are TGTGCCAGCAGCTTCCAGGGGGCTGGAAACACCATATATTTT.

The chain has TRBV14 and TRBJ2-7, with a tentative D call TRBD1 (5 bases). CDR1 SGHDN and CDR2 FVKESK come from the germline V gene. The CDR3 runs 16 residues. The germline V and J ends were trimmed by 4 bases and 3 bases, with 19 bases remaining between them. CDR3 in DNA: TGTGCCAGCAGCCTAGGGGTCAGGCCCCCTCTCTACGAGCAGTACTTC. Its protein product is CASSLGVRPPLYEQYF.

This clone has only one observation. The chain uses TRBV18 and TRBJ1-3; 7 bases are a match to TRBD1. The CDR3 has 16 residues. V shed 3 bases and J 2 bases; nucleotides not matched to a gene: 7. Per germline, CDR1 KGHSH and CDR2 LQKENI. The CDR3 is CASSPETTGAGNTIYF. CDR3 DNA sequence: TGTGCCAGCTCACCGGAGACAACAGGGGCTGGAAACACCATATATTTT.